These 9 T cell receptor beta chains were all obtained from the same sample, sequenced in a study of post-analysis software for immune sequencing data. cDNA libraries of TCR beta carried unique molecular identifiers. TCRdb called the PCR reads again in MiXCR, with one record for every CDR3 protein. Among about 160,000 distinct CDR3 sequences listed, 35% to 40% were seen once. Here the sequenced sample was blood, taken after autologous hematopoietic stem cell transplantation. The receptor set was obtained from a girl between 5 and 17 years old with multiple sclerosis.

V is TRBV28 and J is TRBJ2-3; 7 bases are a match to TRBD1. Germline V gives CDR1 MDHEN, CDR2 SYDVKM. Trimming took 8 bases from V and 0 from J; bases not matched to a gene: 11. The length of the CDR3 is 16 residues. CDR3 amino acids: CASYFDRAYSTDTQYF. For the CDR3, the DNA is TGTGCCAGCTACTTTGACAGGGCATATAGCACAGATACGCAGTATTTT.

The CDR3 bases are TGCAGTGCTAGAAGCCCAGTGGGGGGTGAGCAGTTCTTC. Amino acid sequence: CSARSPVGGEQFF. V gene TRBV20-1 combines with J gene TRBJ2-1; tentative D call: TRBD2 (6 bases). The germline V gene has CDR1 DFQATT and CDR2 SNEGSKA (reference sequence). Trimming stripped 2 bases from V and 9 bases from J, with 14 bases between. The CDR3 covers 13 residues.

This clonotype was seen only a few times. Germline and junction disagree at one end, which may indicate a read error. The chain joins TRBV7-8 to TRBJ2-1; TRBD2 matches at 8 bases. The germline gives CDR1 SGHVS, CDR2 FQNEAQ. This CDR3 region has 12 residues. In DNA form, the CDR3 reads TGTGCCAGCAACTTAGCGGGAAATGAGCAGTTCTTC. Translated, it gives CASNLAGNEQFF.

This clonotype was seen only once. The gene calls are TRBV12-3 or TRBV12-4 and TRBJ2-5; tentatively, D is TRBD1 (5 bases). V was shortened by 1 base and J by 11 bases, with 20 bases between the two germline ends. The CDR3 extends over 15 amino acids. The CDR3 protein is CASSLGGGGGNEQYF. CDR3 coding DNA: TGTGCCAGCAGTTTAGGGGGCGGCGGTGGGAATGAGCAGTACTTC.

This sequence joins TRBV6-5 and TRBJ2-7; the match to TRBD2 covers 10 bases. Germline trimming cut 2 bases from V and 3 bases from J; bases unmatched to any gene: 4. The CDR3 covers 15 residues. Germline CDR1 MNHEY, CDR2 SVGAGI. CDR3 coding DNA: TGTGCCAGCAGTTACGGGGCTAGCGGGGGCTACGAGCAGTACTTC. This gives the protein CASSYGASGGYEQYF.

The table lists this clonotype with a few counts. J is TRBJ2-1 and V is TRBV20-1; 7 bases are shared with TRBD2. The CDR3 length is 12 residues. With 5 bases clipped from V and 5 bases from J, the junction kept 3 bases outside the gene matches. CDR1 DFQATT and CDR2 SNEGSKA come from the germline V gene (reference sequence). The CDR3 is CSARGSHNEQFF. The DNA for the CDR3 is TGCAGTGCTCGCGGGAGCCACAATGAGCAGTTCTTC.

CDR3 nucleotides: TGTGCCAGCAGTTTAGCGTCAGGTAATCAGCCCCAGCATTTT. Its protein product is CASSLASGNQPQHF. The genes are TRBV12-3 or TRBV12-4 and TRBJ1-5; D unresolved. The V gene lost 0 bases and the J gene lost 4 bases, with 7 bases spanning the gap. This CDR3 has 14 residues.

The chain has TRBV20-1 and TRBJ2-7, with TRBD2 matching over 10 bases. This CDR3 contains 13 residues. Trimming cost V 5 bases and J 3 bases; bases outside gene matches: 4. Germline CDR1 and CDR2: DFQATT and SNEGSKA (reference sequence). The CDR3 nucleotides are TGCAGTGCTCTAGCGGGAGAAGGCTACGAGCAGTACTTC. Translation: CSALAGEGYEQYF.

This rearrangement joins TRBV20-1 to TRBJ2-3; 9 nucleotides align to TRBD2. CDR3 length: 18 amino acids. J gave up 0 bases and V 5 bases, and 15 bases lay outside the gene matches. Looked up from germline, CDR1 is DFQATT and CDR2 is SNEGSKA (reference sequence). The CDR3 reads CSAGSPAGGPTSTDTQYF. The CDR3 DNA follows: TGCAGTGCTGGGTCCCCAGCGGGAGGCCCCACAAGCACAGATACGCAGTATTTT.